This T cell receptor (beta chain) is from a study of shared clonotypes between healthy human individuals. About the research overall: Three plates were used per donor for CD4 naive, three for CD4 memory, two for CD8 naive and one for CD8 memory.

The CDR3 has 15 amino acids. Per the germline V gene, CDR1 is SGHNT and CDR2 is YYREEE (reference sequence). V was pared by 5 bases and J by 4 bases, with 5 bases of the junction left unmatched. This table comes from immunoSEQ multiplex PCR, and its TCRdb copy is limited to in-frame clones, with some not included. The data hold some 2,400,000 clones, with approximately 94% observed a single time. Study-level findings and limits: Large depth notwithstanding, sorted-subset sequencing proved incomplete by rarefaction. Non-shared clonotypes had lower generation probabilities than those shared by all four donors.

Regarding this clone: Its antigen is unidentified.

V usage is TRBV5-4 and J usage is TRBJ2-2; 10 bases line up with TRBD1. Sequences were obtained from naive CD4+ T cells sorted from blood. Subset given: CD45RA+ positively selected. This TCR was sampled from a man between 18 and 35 years old in good health. The chain's CDR3 is CASRLTGGGTGELFF. Written as DNA, the CDR3 is TGTGCCAGCAGACTGACAGGGGGCGGCACCGGGGAGCTGTTTTTT.